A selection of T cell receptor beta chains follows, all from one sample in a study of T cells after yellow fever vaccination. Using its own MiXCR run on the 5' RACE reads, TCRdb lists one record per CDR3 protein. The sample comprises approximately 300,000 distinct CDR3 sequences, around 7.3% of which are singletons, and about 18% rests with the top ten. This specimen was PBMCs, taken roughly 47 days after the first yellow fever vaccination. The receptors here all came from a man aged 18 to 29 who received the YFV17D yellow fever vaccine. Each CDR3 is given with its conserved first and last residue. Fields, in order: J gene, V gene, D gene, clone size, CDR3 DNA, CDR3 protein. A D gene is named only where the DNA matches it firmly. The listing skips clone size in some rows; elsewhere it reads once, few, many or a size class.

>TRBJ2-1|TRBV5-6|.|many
TGTGCCAGCAGCTTTGGTCATTATCGGGGTGAGCAGTTCTTC
CASSFGHYRGEQFF
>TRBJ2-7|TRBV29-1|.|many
TGCAGCGTAGCGAGGGGACATAACTACGAGCAGTACTTC
CSVARGHNYEQYF
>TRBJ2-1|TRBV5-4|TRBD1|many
TGTGCCAGCGGCTTTGGAGACAGGGGCTACAATGAGCAGTTCTTC
CASGFGDRGYNEQFF
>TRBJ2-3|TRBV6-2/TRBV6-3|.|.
TGTGCCAGCAGTTATTCCGGGGACGACTCCGGCGGGCAGTATTTT
CASSYSGDDSGGQYF
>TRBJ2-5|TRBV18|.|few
TGTGCCAGCTCACCGCTGGGTGAGGAGACCCAGTACTTC
CASSPLGEETQYF
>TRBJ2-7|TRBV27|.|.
TGTGCCAGCAGTTCTACCCCCGGGACGGTATCCTACGAGCAGTACTTC
CASSSTPGTVSYEQYF
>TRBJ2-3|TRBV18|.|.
TGTGCCAGCTCACGACTTAGAGCAGATACGCAGTATTTT
CASSRLRADTQYF
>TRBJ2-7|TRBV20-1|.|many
TGCAGTGCTAGAGATATCTACGAGCAGTACTTC
CSARDIYEQYF
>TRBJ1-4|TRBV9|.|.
TGTGCCAGCAGCGTAGGGTTGCATGAAAAACTGTTTTTT
CASSVGLHEKLFF
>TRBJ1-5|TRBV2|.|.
TGTGCCAGCAGTTCCCCGGACAAGGCGAATCAGCCCCAGCATTTT
CASSSPDKANQPQHF
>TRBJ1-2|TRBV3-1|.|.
TGTGCCAGCAGCCAAGATTCCCCAGCCGGCTACACCTTC
CASSQDSPAGYTF
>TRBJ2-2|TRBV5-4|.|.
TGTGCCAGCAGCTTCTCGATCGCCGGGGAGCTGTTTTTT
CASSFSIAGELFF
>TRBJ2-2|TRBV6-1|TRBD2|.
TGTGCCAGCTCCTCCCGGGGAGGGGCACCAACCGGGGAGCTGTTTTTT
CASSSRGGAPTGELFF
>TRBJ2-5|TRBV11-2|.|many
TGTGCCAGCAGCTTGTCCGGGCGAGAGACCCAGTACTTC
CASSLSGRETQYF
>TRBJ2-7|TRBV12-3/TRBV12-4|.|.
TGTGCCAGCGGGGATCCCAGAAACAAGCAGTACTTC
CASGDPRNKQYF
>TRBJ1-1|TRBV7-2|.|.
TGTGCCAGCAGCCGACCCGGAGGTCCGGGTGAAGCTTTCTTT
CASSRPGGPGEAFF
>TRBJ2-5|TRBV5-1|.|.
TGCGCCATCAGTGTGGACGGATCGGAGACCCAGTACTTC
CAISVDGSETQYF
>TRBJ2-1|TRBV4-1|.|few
TGCGCCAGCAGCCAAGATGGGAAGTTAGGGTACAATGAGCAGTTCTTC
CASSQDGKLGYNEQFF
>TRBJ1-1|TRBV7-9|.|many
TGTGCCACCACGGTGGACACTGAAGCTTTCTTT
CATTVDTEAFF
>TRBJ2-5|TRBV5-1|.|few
TGCGCCAGCAGCGTAATCCGGGATGGGAGGGAGACCCAGTACTTC
CASSVIRDGRETQYF
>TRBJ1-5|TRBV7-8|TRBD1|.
TGTGCCAGCAGCTTAGATGGCAGGGGGCATCAGCCCCAGCATTTT
CASSLDGRGHQPQHF
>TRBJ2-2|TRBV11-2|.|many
TGTGCCAGCAGCTTAGATCAGGGCGGGACGGCGAACACCGGGGAGCTGTTTTTT
CASSLDQGGTANTGELFF
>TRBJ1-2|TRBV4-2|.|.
TGTGCCAGCAGCCACGGTGGGTCGGAGCGGGGCTACACCTTC
CASSHGGSERGYTF
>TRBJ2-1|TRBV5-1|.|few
TGCGCCAGCAGCTTTAGGTCCAATGAGCAGTTCTTC
CASSFRSNEQFF
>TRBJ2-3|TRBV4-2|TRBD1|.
TGTGCCAGCAGCCAAGCCCCCAGGGGGATGGAGACAGATACGCAGTATTTT
CASSQAPRGMETDTQYF
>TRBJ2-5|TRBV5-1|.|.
TGCGCCAGCAGCGGGGATGGGAGTTCGCAAGAGACCCAGTACTTC
CASSGDGSSQETQYF
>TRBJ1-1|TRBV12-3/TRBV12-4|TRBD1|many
TGTGCCAGCAGCGCGCCGCGGACAGGGGGCCTGTACACTGAAGCTTTCTTT
CASSAPRTGGLYTEAFF
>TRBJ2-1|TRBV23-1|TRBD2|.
TGCGCCAGCAGTCAACAAAGACTAGCGGGGACCGATGAGCAGTTCTTC
CASSQQRLAGTDEQFF
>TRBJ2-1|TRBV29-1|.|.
TGCAGCGTTGAAGTCCGCCCCGGGGGTGAGCAGTTCTTC
CSVEVRPGGEQFF
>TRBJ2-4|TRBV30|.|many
TGTGCCTGGAGTGTAAATCGCATTCAGTACTTC
CAWSVNRIQYF
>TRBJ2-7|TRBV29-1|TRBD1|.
TGCAGCGTTACAGGGGGCCCCACCTACGAGCAGTACTTC
CSVTGGPTYEQYF
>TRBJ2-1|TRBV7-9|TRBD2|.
TGTGCCAGCAGCCTCCGTAGCGGGGACGAGCAGTTCTTC
CASSLRSGDEQFF
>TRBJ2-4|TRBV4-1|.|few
TGCGCCAGCAGCCACGCAGGGATCGCCAAAAACATTCAGTACTTC
CASSHAGIAKNIQYF
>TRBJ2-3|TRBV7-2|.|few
TGTGCCAGCAGCCGAGACAGTTCTACGCAGTATTTT
CASSRDSSTQYF
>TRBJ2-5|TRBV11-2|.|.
TGTGCCAGCAGCTTTCTCTTCGGCGGGGCGGAGACCCAGTACTTC
CASSFLFGGAETQYF
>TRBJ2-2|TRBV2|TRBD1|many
TGTGCCAGCAGGGGACAGGGCACCGGGGAGCTGTTTTTT
CASRGQGTGELFF
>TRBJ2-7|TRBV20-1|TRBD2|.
TGCAGTGCTAGGCTGGTAGCGGGGGGGCCAGAGCAGTACTTC
CSARLVAGGPEQYF
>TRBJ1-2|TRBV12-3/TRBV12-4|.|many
TGTGCCAGCAGTTTCTTGGTTCAGACGGGCTACACCTTC
CASSFLVQTGYTF
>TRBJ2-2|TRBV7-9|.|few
TGTGCCAGCAGCTTTGCGGGCACCGGGGAGCTGTTTTTT
CASSFAGTGELFF
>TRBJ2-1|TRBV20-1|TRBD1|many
TGCAGTGCTATGACAGGGGCCGGCGATGAGCAGTTCTTC
CSAMTGAGDEQFF
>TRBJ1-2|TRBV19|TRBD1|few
TGTGCCAGTGAGGGACAGATCTATGGCTACACCTTC
CASEGQIYGYTF
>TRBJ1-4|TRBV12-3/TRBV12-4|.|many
TGTGCCAGCAGTTTTTCGGTAGTGGAGGAAAAACTGTTTTTT
CASSFSVVEEKLFF
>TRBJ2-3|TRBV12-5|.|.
TGTGCTAGTGGCCACAACGGGGCAGGGGAGGGCAGATCAGCGCAGTATTTT
CASGHNGAGEGRSAQYF